This TCR beta chain originates from a study of neoadjuvant nivolumab and ipilimumab in lung cancer. This clone has a single count. V shed 5 bases and J shed 1 base, with 10 bases lying between them. This CDR3 spans 14 amino acids. Germline values: CDR1 SGHRS, CDR2 YFSETQ. Profiled with immunoSEQ multiplex PCR; TCRdb holds only in-frame clones, not every one. The sample contains approximately 7,700 clones, around 86% of which appear only once. Sequencing was performed on tumor tissue, taken after neoadjuvant nivolumab, alone or with ipilimumab, at or shortly before surgery. This chain uses TRBV5-1 with TRBJ1-3, with TRBD1 as a possible D gene (5 bases). The TCR sequence derives from an adult with non-small cell lung cancer. Some clones in this sample may be carry-over from other donors' samples. In nucleotides, the CDR3 is TGCGCCAGCAGAAGGGGAGAATCTGGAAACACCATATATTTT. Translating gives CASRRGESGNTIYF.